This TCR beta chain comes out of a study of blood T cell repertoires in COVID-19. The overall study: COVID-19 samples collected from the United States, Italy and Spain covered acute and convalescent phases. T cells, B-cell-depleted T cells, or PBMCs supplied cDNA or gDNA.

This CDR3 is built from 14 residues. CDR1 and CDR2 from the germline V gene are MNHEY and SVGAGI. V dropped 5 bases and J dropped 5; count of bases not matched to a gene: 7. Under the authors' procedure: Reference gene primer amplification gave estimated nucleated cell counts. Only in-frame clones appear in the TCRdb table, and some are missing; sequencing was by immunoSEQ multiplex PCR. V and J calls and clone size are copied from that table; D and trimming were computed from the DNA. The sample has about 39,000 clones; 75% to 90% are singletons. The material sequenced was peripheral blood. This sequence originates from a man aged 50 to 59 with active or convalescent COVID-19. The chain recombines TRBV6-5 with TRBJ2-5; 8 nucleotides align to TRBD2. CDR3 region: CASSPTSVGETQYF. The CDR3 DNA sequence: TGTGCCAGCAGTCCGACTAGCGTGGGGGAGACCCAGTACTTC.